A selection of T cell receptor beta chains follows, all from one sample in a study of blood T cells in healthy people across ages. TCRdb redid the calling of the 5' RACE reads with MiXCR, one entry per CDR3 protein. The table shows about 830,000 distinct CDR3 sequences, with approximately 59% occurring only once. Sequenced material: blood. These TCRs come from a man aged 25-45 years in good health. Both conserved end residues are part of each CDR3. D genes are given only for firm matches. Expanded clones get a size class; other rows say once, few or many, or leave the size out.

V: TRBV4-1
J: TRBJ2-7
D: TRBD1
size: NA
CDR3: CASSQAGQGPKSYEQYF
DNA: TGCGCCAGCAGCCAAGCGGGACAGGGGCCAAAAAGCTACGAGCAGTACTTC

V: TRBV6-2/TRBV6-3
J: TRBJ2-7
D: NA
size: NA
CDR3: CASSYQTGGREPISYEQYF
DNA: TGTGCCAGCAGTTACCAAACAGGTGGAAGGGAACCTATCTCCTACGAGCAGTACTTC

V: TRBV9
J: TRBJ2-7
D: TRBD1
size: NA
CDR3: CASSVEGGVPYEQYF
DNA: TGTGCCAGCAGCGTAGAAGGGGGCGTCCCCTACGAGCAGTACTTC

V: TRBV6-5
J: TRBJ1-6
D: TRBD1
size: NA
CDR3: CASSYDRVSYNSPLHF
DNA: TGTGCCAGCAGTTACGACAGGGTGTCCTATAATTCACCCCTCCACTTT

V: TRBV7-2
J: TRBJ2-3
D: NA
size: few
CDR3: CASSLQSGDTQYF
DNA: TGTGCCAGCAGCTTACAAAGCGGAGATACGCAGTATTTT

V: TRBV27
J: TRBJ1-2
D: NA
size: few
CDR3: CASSLLGGTGVYGYTF
DNA: TGTGCCAGCAGTTTACTTGGAGGGACCGGCGTCTATGGCTACACCTTC

V: TRBV5-1
J: TRBJ2-4
D: NA
size: NA
CDR3: CASSIGGTAAKNIQYF
DNA: TGCGCCAGCAGCATAGGCGGGACAGCAGCCAAAAACATTCAGTACTTC

V: TRBV12-3/TRBV12-4
J: TRBJ2-7
D: NA
size: few
CDR3: CASGWIQHEQYF
DNA: TGTGCCAGCGGATGGATCCAACACGAGCAGTACTTC

V: TRBV20-1
J: TRBJ2-7
D: NA
size: NA
CDR3: CSARAPLGPVEQYF
DNA: TGCAGTGCTAGAGCTCCCTTGGGCCCAGTCGAGCAGTACTTC

V: TRBV6-5
J: TRBJ2-7
D: NA
size: NA
CDR3: CASSYFMGPYEQYF
DNA: TGTGCCAGCAGCTATTTTATGGGGCCCTACGAGCAGTACTTC

V: TRBV2
J: TRBJ1-2
D: TRBD1
size: NA
CDR3: CASSDDRDAPGKDFGYTF
DNA: TGTGCCAGCAGTGACGACAGGGACGCCCCCGGGAAGGATTTCGGCTACACCTTC

V: TRBV20-1
J: TRBJ1-5
D: NA
size: few
CDR3: CSASVTGSNQPQHF
DNA: TGCAGTGCTAGTGTGACCGGGAGCAATCAGCCCCAGCATTTT

V: TRBV3-1
J: TRBJ2-7
D: NA
size: many
CDR3: CASSLRDWGYEEQYF
DNA: TGTGCCAGCAGCCTTCGGGACTGGGGATACGAGGAGCAGTACTTC

V: TRBV5-1
J: TRBJ1-5
D: NA
size: NA
CDR3: CAGPLGGLPQHF
DNA: TGCGCCGGACCGCTGGGCGGTTTACCCCAGCATTTT

V: TRBV7-2
J: TRBJ1-4
D: NA
size: many
CDR3: CASSFGEKLFF
DNA: TGTGCCAGCAGTTTTGGTGAAAAACTGTTTTTT

V: TRBV4-2
J: TRBJ2-3
D: NA
size: few
CDR3: CASSQDRGTSTDTQYF
DNA: TGTGCCAGCAGCCAAGATCGGGGGACAAGCACAGATACGCAGTATTTT

V: TRBV13
J: TRBJ1-2
D: TRBD1
size: NA
CDR3: CASSLGGDRESWNYGYTF
DNA: TGTGCCAGCAGCTTAGGTGGGGACAGGGAGTCGTGGAACTATGGCTACACCTTC

V: TRBV28
J: TRBJ2-2
D: NA
size: few
CDR3: CASSLYGRSTGELFF
DNA: TGTGCCAGCAGTTTATACGGTCGGTCCACCGGGGAGCTGTTTTTT

V: TRBV6-2/TRBV6-3
J: TRBJ2-1
D: NA
size: NA
CDR3: CASSYEKVVYFEQFF
DNA: TGTGCCAGCAGTTATGAGAAGGTTGTTTATTTTGAGCAGTTCTTC

V: TRBV6-2/TRBV6-3
J: TRBJ1-2
D: NA
size: NA
CDR3: CASSYSRTATNYGYTF
DNA: TGTGCCAGCAGTTACAGTAGGACAGCTACTAACTATGGCTACACCTTC

V: TRBV7-9
J: TRBJ1-2
D: NA
size: NA
CDR3: CASSFPREGGYTF
DNA: TGTGCCAGCAGCTTTCCTAGGGAGGGCGGCTACACCTTC

V: TRBV4-3
J: TRBJ2-2
D: NA
size: NA
CDR3: CASRPEGPIGELFF
DNA: TGCGCCAGCCGCCCCGAGGGCCCTATCGGGGAGCTGTTTTTT

V: TRBV7-2
J: TRBJ1-5
D: TRBD1
size: NA
CDR3: CASSGTGAYQPQHF
DNA: TGTGCCAGCAGCGGGACAGGGGCATATCAGCCCCAGCATTTT

V: TRBV6-5
J: TRBJ1-4
D: NA
size: many
CDR3: CASSRSNEKLFF
DNA: TGTGCCAGCAGTCGGAGTAATGAAAAACTGTTTTTT

V: TRBV7-2
J: TRBJ1-6
D: TRBD1
size: NA
CDR3: CASGGQVESPLHF
DNA: TGTGCCAGCGGCGGACAGGTGGAATCACCCCTCCACTTT

V: TRBV20-1
J: TRBJ2-3
D: TRBD2
size: NA
CDR3: CSATGRGASSTDTQYF
DNA: TGCAGTGCTACAGGGCGGGGGGCCTCTAGCACAGATACGCAGTATTTT

V: TRBV29-1
J: TRBJ1-2
D: TRBD1
size: NA
CDR3: CSVPHTGGPYGYTF
DNA: TGCAGCGTTCCTCACACAGGGGGCCCCTATGGCTACACCTTC

V: TRBV20-1
J: TRBJ2-3
D: NA
size: NA
CDR3: CSAIRQASTDTQYF
DNA: TGCAGTGCTATACGACAGGCTAGCACAGATACGCAGTATTTT

V: TRBV28
J: TRBJ2-7
D: NA
size: NA
CDR3: CASSFPPRVDEQYF
DNA: TGTGCCAGCAGTTTCCCCCCCCGGGTTGACGAGCAGTACTTC

V: TRBV4-3
J: TRBJ2-1
D: NA
size: few
CDR3: CASSQRPQGHEQFF
DNA: TGCGCCAGCAGCCAACGTCCCCAGGGGCATGAGCAGTTCTTC

V: TRBV4-3
J: TRBJ2-1
D: NA
size: NA
CDR3: CASSQRTTGPGDEQFF
DNA: TGCGCCAGCAGCCAAAGAACGACAGGCCCGGGGGATGAGCAGTTCTTC

V: TRBV29-1
J: TRBJ2-1
D: NA
size: few
CDR3: CSSWTGNEQFF
DNA: TGCAGCTCTTGGACGGGAAATGAGCAGTTCTTC

V: TRBV10-1
J: TRBJ2-4
D: TRBD2
size: once
CDR3: CASNGGSKNIQYF
DNA: TGCGCCAGCAACGGCGGGAGCAAAAACATTCAGTACTTC

V: TRBV27
J: TRBJ2-5
D: NA
size: NA
CDR3: CATRGLGGTQYF
DNA: TGTGCCACCCGGGGCCTGGGAGGGACCCAGTACTTC

V: TRBV12-3/TRBV12-4
J: TRBJ2-5
D: NA
size: once
CDR3: CASSLDRSVGETQYF
DNA: TGTGCCAGCAGTTTAGATCGTAGCGTTGGTGAGACCCAGTACTTC

V: TRBV29-1
J: TRBJ2-5
D: NA
size: NA
CDR3: CSVVSTPETQYF
DNA: TGCAGCGTTGTGTCTACCCCAGAGACCCAGTACTTC

V: TRBV6-6
J: TRBJ2-1
D: NA
size: NA
CDR3: CASRKHSYNEQFF
DNA: TGTGCCAGCAGGAAACATAGTTACAATGAGCAGTTCTTC

V: TRBV7-2
J: TRBJ2-2
D: NA
size: few
CDR3: CASSPRGYGELFF
DNA: TGTGCCAGCAGCCCCCGGGGGTACGGGGAGCTGTTTTTT

V: TRBV4-2
J: TRBJ1-2
D: NA
size: NA
CDR3: CASSQDQADYGYTF
DNA: TGTGCCAGCAGCCAAGATCAGGCGGACTATGGCTACACCTTC

V: TRBV4-3
J: TRBJ2-3
D: NA
size: NA
CDR3: CASSQRPQGRGDTQYF
DNA: TGCGCCAGCAGCCAAAGGCCCCAGGGGCGTGGGGACACGCAGTATTTT

V: TRBV7-9
J: TRBJ2-7
D: NA
size: NA
CDR3: CASSSRHGLTVNEQYF
DNA: TGTGCCAGCAGCAGCCGACACGGGTTGACAGTAAATGAGCAGTACTTC

V: TRBV14
J: TRBJ2-1
D: NA
size: NA
CDR3: CASSQVAGKSSYNEQFF
DNA: TGTGCCAGCAGCCAAGTGGCGGGGAAGAGCTCCTACAATGAGCAGTTCTTC

V: TRBV5-1
J: TRBJ2-2
D: TRBD1
size: NA
CDR3: CASSLGGGADTGELFF
DNA: TGCGCCAGCAGCTTGGGAGGGGGCGCGGACACCGGGGAGCTGTTTTTT

V: TRBV5-1
J: TRBJ2-1
D: TRBD2
size: few
CDR3: CASSVVSGGYNEQFF
DNA: TGCGCCAGCAGCGTCGTATCGGGGGGGTACAATGAGCAGTTCTTC

V: TRBV4-3
J: TRBJ2-3
D: NA
size: NA
CDR3: CASSQDRQSTDTQYF
DNA: TGCGCCAGCAGCCAAGATAGGCAAAGCACAGATACGCAGTATTTT

V: TRBV7-2
J: TRBJ2-3
D: NA
size: NA
CDR3: CASSTRDRDTQYF
DNA: TGTGCCAGCAGCACGAGGGACCGAGATACGCAGTATTTT

V: TRBV5-1
J: TRBJ2-1
D: TRBD2
size: NA
CDR3: CASSPRTSWEGEQFF
DNA: TGCGCCAGCAGCCCCCGGACTAGCTGGGAGGGTGAGCAGTTCTTC

V: TRBV6-2/TRBV6-3
J: TRBJ2-4
D: NA
size: NA
CDR3: CASSGHWSSYGQYF
DNA: TGTGCCAGCAGTGGACACTGGAGCTCCTACGGGCAGTACTTC

V: TRBV18
J: TRBJ2-1
D: TRBD1
size: NA
CDR3: CASSPGTVINEQFF
DNA: TGTGCCAGCTCCCCAGGGACAGTTATTAATGAGCAGTTCTTC

V: TRBV6-5
J: TRBJ2-7
D: NA
size: NA
CDR3: CASSYTDRWGEQYF
DNA: TGTGCCAGCAGTTACACGGACAGATGGGGCGAGCAGTACTTC

V: TRBV6-5
J: TRBJ2-1
D: TRBD2
size: NA
CDR3: CASSYFAGSGGYNEQFF
DNA: TGTGCCAGCAGTTACTTCGCCGGCAGCGGGGGCTACAATGAGCAGTTCTTC

V: TRBV7-3
J: TRBJ2-7
D: NA
size: NA
CDR3: CASSLRGRSGDEQYF
DNA: TGTGCCAGCAGCTTACGGGGGAGATCAGGGGACGAGCAGTACTTC

V: TRBV20-1
J: TRBJ2-5
D: NA
size: NA
CDR3: CSARVPRETQYF
DNA: TGCAGTGCCCGGGTTCCCCGAGAGACCCAGTACTTC

V: TRBV19
J: TRBJ1-2
D: NA
size: NA
CDR3: CASTPPGTSNYGYTF
DNA: TGTGCCAGTACCCCTCCGGGCACATCGAACTATGGCTACACCTTC

V: TRBV12-3/TRBV12-4
J: TRBJ1-4
D: TRBD1
size: NA
CDR3: CASSQGGQGYEKLFF
DNA: TGTGCCAGCAGTCAGGGGGGCCAGGGGTATGAAAAACTGTTTTTT

V: TRBV25-1
J: TRBJ1-2
D: NA
size: NA
CDR3: CASSAGHHYGYTF
DNA: TGTGCCAGCAGTGCGGGACATCACTATGGCTACACCTTC

V: TRBV9
J: TRBJ2-1
D: NA
size: NA
CDR3: CASSPPRGDNPRRAYNEQFF
DNA: TGTGCCAGCAGCCCTCCCCGCGGAGACAATCCCCGGAGGGCCTACAATGAGCAGTTCTTC

V: TRBV20-1
J: TRBJ1-1
D: TRBD1
size: NA
CDR3: CSAKSQGVDTEAFF
DNA: TGCAGTGCGAAGAGCCAGGGGGTGGACACTGAAGCTTTCTTT

V: TRBV7-6
J: TRBJ1-4
D: TRBD1
size: NA
CDR3: CASSPGQGATNEKLFF
DNA: TGTGCCAGCAGCCCGGGACAGGGGGCAACTAATGAAAAACTGTTTTTT